This T cell receptor beta chain originates from a study of cytomegalovirus exposure and HLA in healthy donors. Points from the study as a whole: Some TCR beta chains (around 180 of them) were listed as cytomegalovirus-associated.

As for this clone: Its antigen is as yet unknown.

The CDR3 totals 15 residues. Germline CDR1 reads SGDLS; CDR2 reads YYNGEE. Trimming removed 3 bases at V and 1 base at J, with 13 bases between. Repertoires were generated with immunoSEQ multiplex PCR, while TCRdb's copy carries only in-frame clones and drops some. The sample records some 140,000 clones, 84% being singletons. The J gene is TRBJ1-2, the V gene TRBV9; maybe TRBD1 (6 bases). The specimen was PBMCs. This receptor was obtained from a woman aged 30 to 39 in good health and CMV-seronegative. The CDR3 nucleotides are TGTGCCAGCAGCGAGCAGGGGTTTGGTAACTATGGCTACACCTTC. It yields the protein CASSEQGFGNYGYTF.